This paragraph reports one TCR beta chain. Its antigen remains unidentified. Random-hexamer reverse transcription was applied to roughly 0.5 to 1 ug RNA. Across 54 Vbeta and 13 Jbeta, immunoSEQ multiplex PCR amplified TCR beta CDR3. TCRdb analysed the immunoSEQ multiplex PCR reads with MiXCR anew, one entry per CDR3 protein. The repertoire consists of roughly 80,000 distinct CDR3 sequences, with around 94% occurring once and the leading ten covering roughly 0.5%. This entry belongs to a study of CD8 T cells in Susac syndrome. Study summary: Active disease was present in over 5 of the sequenced Susac syndrome patients, whereas under 10 of them were in remission.

Study results and limitations: Susac CD8+ cells expanded clonally the most in TEMRA cells and in active patients. By the study's own acknowledgment, its TCR sequencing and HLA analysis included relatively few individuals.

This CDR3 is built from 14 residues. Trimming stripped 7 bases from V and 4 bases from J, with 14 bases between. CDR1 and CDR2 from the germline V gene are LGHNT and FRNRAP. This receptor was obtained from a human donor with Susac syndrome. Sequenced input: CD8+ T cells from PBMCs. This chain uses TRBV12-5 with TRBJ2-1; tentative D call: TRBD1 (6 bases). The CDR3 coding sequence is TGTGCTAGTGCCGACAGGCTCATTTACAATGAGCAGTTCTTC. Protein sequence: CASADRLIYNEQFF.